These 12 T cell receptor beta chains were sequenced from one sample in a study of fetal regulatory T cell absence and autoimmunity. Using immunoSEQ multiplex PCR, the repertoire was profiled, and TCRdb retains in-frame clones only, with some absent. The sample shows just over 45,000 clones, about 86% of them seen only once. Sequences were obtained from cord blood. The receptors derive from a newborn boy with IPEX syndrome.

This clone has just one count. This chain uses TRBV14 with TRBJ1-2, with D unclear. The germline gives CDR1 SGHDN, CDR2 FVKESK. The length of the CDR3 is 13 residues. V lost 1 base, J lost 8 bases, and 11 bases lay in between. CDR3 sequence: CASSQVNHMGYTF. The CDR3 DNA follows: TGTGCCAGCAGCCAAGTTAACCATATGGGCTACACCTTC. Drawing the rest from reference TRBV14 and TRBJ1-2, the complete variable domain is EAGVTQFPSHSVIEKGQTVTLRCDPISGHDNLYWYRRVMGKEIKFLLHFVKESKQDESGMPNNRFLAERTGGTYSTLKVQPAELEDSGVYFCASSQVNHMGYTFGSGTRLTVV.

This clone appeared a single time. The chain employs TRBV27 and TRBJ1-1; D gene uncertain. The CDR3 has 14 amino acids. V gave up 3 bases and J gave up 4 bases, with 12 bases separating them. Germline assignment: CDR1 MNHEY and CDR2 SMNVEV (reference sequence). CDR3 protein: CASSLGGQTTEAFF. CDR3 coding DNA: TGTGCCAGCAGTTTGGGAGGGCAGACCACTGAAGCTTTCTTT.

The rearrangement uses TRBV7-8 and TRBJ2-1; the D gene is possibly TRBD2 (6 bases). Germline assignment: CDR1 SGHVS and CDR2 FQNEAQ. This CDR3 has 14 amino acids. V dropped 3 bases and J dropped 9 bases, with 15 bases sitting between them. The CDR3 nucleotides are TGTGCCAGCAGCTTTTGGGGGGAGGACGGTGAGCAGTTCTTC. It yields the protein CASSFWGEDGEQFF. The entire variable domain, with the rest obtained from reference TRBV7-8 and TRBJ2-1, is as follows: GAGVSQSPRYKVAKRGQDVALRCDPISGHVSLFWYQQALGQGPEFLTYFQNEAQLDKSGLPSDRFFAERPEGSVSTLKIQRTQQEDSAVYLCASSFWGEDGEQFFGPGTRLTVL.

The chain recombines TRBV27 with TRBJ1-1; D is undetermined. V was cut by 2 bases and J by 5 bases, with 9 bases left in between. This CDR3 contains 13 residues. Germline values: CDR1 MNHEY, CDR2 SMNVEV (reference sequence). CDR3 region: CASSLPGRTEAFF. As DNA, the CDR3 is TGTGCCAGCAGTTTACCGGGGAGGACTGAAGCTTTCTTT.

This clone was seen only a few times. CDR3: CASSESQGRGTDTQYF. As DNA, the CDR3 is TGCGCCAGCAGTGAGTCACAGGGCCGGGGAACAGATACGCAGTATTTT. The genes are TRBV10-2 and TRBJ2-3, with TRBD1 as a possible D gene (6 bases). There are 16 residues in the CDR3. Germline lookup yields CDR1 WSHSY and CDR2 SAAADI. V was trimmed by 0 bases and J by 3 bases, leaving 13 bases between them.

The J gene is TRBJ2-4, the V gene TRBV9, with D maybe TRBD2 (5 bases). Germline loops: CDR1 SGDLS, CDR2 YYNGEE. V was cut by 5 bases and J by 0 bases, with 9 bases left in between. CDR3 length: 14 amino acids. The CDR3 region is CASSLGLAKNIQYF. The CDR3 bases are TGTGCCAGCAGTCTTGGACTAGCCAAAAACATTCAGTACTTC.

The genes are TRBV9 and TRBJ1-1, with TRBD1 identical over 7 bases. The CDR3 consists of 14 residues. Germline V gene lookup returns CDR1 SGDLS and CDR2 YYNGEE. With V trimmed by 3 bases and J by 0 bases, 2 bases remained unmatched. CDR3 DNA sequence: TGTGCCAGCAGCGGTGACAGGGTGAACACTGAAGCTTTCTTT. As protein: CASSGDRVNTEAFF. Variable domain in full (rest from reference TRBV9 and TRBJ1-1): DSGVTQTPKHLITATGQRVTLRCSPRSGDLSVYWYQQSLDQGLQFLIQYYNGEERAKGNILERFSAQQFPDLHSELNLSSLELGDSALYFCASSGDRVNTEAFFGQGTRLTVV.

The CDR3 DNA follows: TGTGCCAGCAGCGATCTAGCGGGGGGCTACAATGAGCAGTTCTTC. Its protein product is CASSDLAGGYNEQFF. J is TRBJ2-1 and V is TRBV9; 11 nucleotides line up with TRBD2. Germline V gives CDR1 SGDLS, CDR2 YYNGEE. The junction had 2 bases not matched to a gene; V was cut back by 3 bases and J by 3 bases. The CDR3 loop spans 15 amino acids.

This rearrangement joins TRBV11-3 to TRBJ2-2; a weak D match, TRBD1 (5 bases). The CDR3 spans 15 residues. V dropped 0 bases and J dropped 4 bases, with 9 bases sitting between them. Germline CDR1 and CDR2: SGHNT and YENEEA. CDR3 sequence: CASSLEGAATGELFF. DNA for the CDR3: TGTGCCAGCAGCTTAGAAGGGGCAGCCACCGGGGAGCTGTTTTTT.

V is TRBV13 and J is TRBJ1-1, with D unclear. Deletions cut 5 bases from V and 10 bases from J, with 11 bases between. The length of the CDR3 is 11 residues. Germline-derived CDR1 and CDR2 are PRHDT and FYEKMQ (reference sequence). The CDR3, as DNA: TGTGCCAGCAGCCCCGAGGACGTAGCTTTCTTT. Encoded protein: CASSPEDVAFF.

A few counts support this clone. The CDR3 reads CASSSWGPYEQYF. CDR3 sequence (DNA): TGCGCCAGCAGCTCCTGGGGCCCCTACGAGCAGTACTTC. The V call is TRBV5-1, the J call TRBJ2-7; tentatively, D is TRBD1 (5 bases). This CDR3 spans 13 amino acids. Germline V gene lookup returns CDR1 SGHRS and CDR2 YFSETQ. The germline V and J ends were trimmed by 3 bases and 2 bases, with 9 bases remaining between them.

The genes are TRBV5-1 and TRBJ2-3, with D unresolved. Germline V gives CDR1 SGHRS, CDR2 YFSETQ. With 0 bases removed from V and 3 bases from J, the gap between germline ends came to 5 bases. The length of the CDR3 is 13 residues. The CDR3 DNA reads TGCGCCAGCAGCTTGGGTTGGACAGATACGCAGTATTTT. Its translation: CASSLGWTDTQYF.